This TCR beta chain was profiled in a study of CD8+CD57+ T cells in acquired aplastic anemia. V lost 1 base to trimming and J lost 3 bases; unmatched junction nucleotides: 5. The CDR3 is made up of 17 amino acids. CDR1 and CDR2 from the germline V gene are MGHRA and YSYEKL. General study results and limits: Some 29 CD8+ CDR3 sequences were shared between patients and controls.

Patients picked for sequencing had shown CD8+CD57+ cell expansion detected by flow cytometry. The diagnosis in all patients was severe acquired aplastic anemia. The blood sampling took place in patients who had so far received no therapy. Many counts were recorded for this clonotype. Its antigen is still unknown. According to the study, genomic DNA was the template for TCR beta VDJ and CDR3 profiling. Each CDR3 protein gets one entry after TCRdb re-called the reads with MiXCR. This sample has about 200,000 distinct CDR3 sequences, with 65% found just once. This rearrangement joins TRBV4-1 to TRBJ2-3; 12 nucleotides line up with TRBD2. The sequencing sample was made of sorted CD4+, CD8+, or CD8+CD57+ T cells (not recorded which) from PBMCs. This TCR was recovered from a human donor with aplastic anemia. In nucleotides, the CDR3 is TGCGCCAGCAGCCAAGTAGGACTAGCGGGGAGGACAGATACGCAGTATTTT. Its protein is CASSQVGLAGRTDTQYF.